The 27 T cell receptor beta chains given below trace back to one sample, sequenced in a study of T cell changes during pregnancy in multiple sclerosis. Sequencing used immunoSEQ multiplex PCR; TCRdb keeps in-frame clones, though not all of them. The table shows around 96,000 clones, with approximately 94% occurring only once. The sequences come from peripheral blood, collected in the third trimester of pregnancy. The receptors were gathered from a female donor with multiple sclerosis, enrolled in a pregnancy study.

The chain couples TRBV19 to TRBJ1-1, with D possibly TRBD1 on 5 matching bases. Per germline, CDR1 LNHDA and CDR2 SQIVND (reference sequence). This CDR3 is built from 13 residues. V lost 6 bases to trimming and J lost 6 bases, with 14 bases between them. Written as DNA, the CDR3 is TGTGCCAGTAGAAGGCAGGGAGGCGCTGAAGCTTTCTTT. This sequence encodes CASRRQGGAEAFF.

This clone was recorded once. V usage is TRBV2 and J usage is TRBJ1-6; 7 nucleotides align to TRBD1. CDR1 is SNHLY, CDR2 FYNNEI, per germline. This CDR3 comprises 13 residues. V shed 7 bases and J 7 bases; nucleotides not matched to a gene: 4. The CDR3 is CASNWDSNSPLHF. The CDR3 nucleotides read TGTGCCAGCAATTGGGACAGCAATTCACCCCTCCACTTT.

The chain uses TRBV7-6 and TRBJ1-1; D gene uncertain. The germline gives CDR1 SGHVS, CDR2 FNYEAQ. This CDR3 has 12 amino acids. Trimming removed 5 bases at V and 8 bases at J, with 12 bases between. The CDR3 coding sequence is TGTGCCAGCAGCCTGGACGGGGAAGAAGCTTTCTTT. It codes for CASSLDGEEAFF.

The chain combines TRBV5-6 with TRBJ1-1; 12 bases map to TRBD1. This CDR3 comprises 14 residues. V gave up 4 bases and J gave up 7 bases; unmatched junction bases: 5. The germline V gene encodes CDR1 SGHDT and CDR2 YYEEEE. CDR3 coding DNA: TGTGCCAGCAGCCTCGGGACAGGGGGCGATGAAGCTTTCTTT. It encodes CASSLGTGGDEAFF. The entire variable domain, with the rest obtained from reference TRBV5-6 and TRBJ1-1, is as follows: DAGVTQSPTHLIKTRGQQVTLRCSPKSGHDTVSWYQQALGQGPQFIFQYYEEEERQRGNFPDRFSGHQFPNYSSELNVNALLLGDSALYLCASSLGTGGDEAFFGQGTRLTVV.

This clone was recorded once. The V gene is TRBV4-1, the J gene TRBJ2-1, with D perhaps matching TRBD1 (5 bases). Germline V gene lookup returns CDR1 MGHRA and CDR2 YSYEKL. V gave up 3 bases and J gave up 2 bases, with 14 bases separating them. This CDR3 comprises 16 residues. CDR3 DNA sequence: TGCGCCAGCAGCCATGAACAGGTTTTTACCTACAATGAGCAGTTCTTC. This translates into CASSHEQVFTYNEQFF.

The J gene is TRBJ2-1, the V gene TRBV27, with D maybe TRBD1 (6 bases). V was cut by 3 bases and J by 7 bases, with 13 bases left in between. CDR1 is MNHEY and CDR2 is SMNVEV in the germline V gene (reference sequence). This CDR3 spans 14 amino acids. Written as DNA, the CDR3 is TGTGCCAGCAGTTTCTACAGGGAAAATAATGAGCAGTTCTTC. Its protein product is CASSFYRENNEQFF.

The DNA of the CDR3 is TGTGCCAGCAGCTTAGCGGCAGGTAGCACAGATACGCAGTATTTT. Translating it yields CASSLAAGSTDTQYF. The V gene is TRBV7-9, the J gene TRBJ2-3, with D unresolved. The germline V gene encodes CDR1 SEHNR and CDR2 FQNEAQ (reference sequence). The CDR3 is made up of 15 amino acids. V gave up 0 bases and J gave up 0 bases, with 7 bases separating them.

V and J are TRBV6-4 and TRBJ1-4; D is unclear. Between the trimmed V and J ends, which lost 2 bases and 3 bases, there was a span of 10 bases. Looked up from germline, CDR1 is MRHNA and CDR2 is SNTAGT. The CDR3 length is 15 residues. DNA for the CDR3: TGTGCCAGCAGTGACGATGAGGGCCCTAATGAAAAACTGTTTTTT. Translated: CASSDDEGPNEKLFF.

The rearrangement joins TRBV6-1 to TRBJ1-2; 8 nucleotides match TRBD1. The CDR3 sequence is 14 residues long. Trimming at V came to 4 bases and at J to 4 bases, leaving 5 bases not matched to a gene. Germline CDR1 reads MNHNS; CDR2 reads SASEGT. This CDR3 reads CASSVPGQVYGYTF. For the CDR3, the DNA is TGTGCCAGCAGTGTACCGGGACAGGTCTATGGCTACACCTTC.

This clone was recorded once. The gene calls are TRBV12-2 and TRBJ2-2; TRBD2 is the table's D call, not checked against the DNA. TRBV12-2 corresponds to a pseudogene. The CDR3 runs to 14 residues. In DNA, the CDR3 is TGTGCAAGTCGCACTATCCCCGGCACCGGGGAGCTGTTTTTT. Protein: CASRTIPGTGELFF.

The genes are TRBV7-2 and TRBJ2-7, with D possibly TRBD2 on 6 matching bases. The V gene's germline CDR1 is SGHTA and CDR2 FQGNSA. CDR3 size: 15 residues. Trimming removed 6 bases at V and 3 bases at J, with 18 bases between. The CDR3 DNA follows: TGTGCCAGCAGTCGTACCCGACTAGAAAGCTACGAGCAGTACTTC. This codes for CASSRTRLESYEQYF.

In DNA form, the CDR3 reads TGTGCCAGCAGTCCCGTAGCTATAGATACGCAGTATTTT. This sequence encodes CASSPVAIDTQYF. The chain combines TRBV6-5 with TRBJ2-3, with D unclear. V lost 5 bases and J lost 5, with 11 bases in between. The CDR3 spans 13 residues. Germline-derived CDR1 and CDR2 are MNHEY and SVGAGI.

The chain combines TRBV6-5 with TRBJ2-1; D possibly corresponds to TRBD2 (5 bases). Germline V gives CDR1 MNHEY, CDR2 SVGAGI. Trimming left V 3 bases short and J 4 bases short, with 16 bases between. The CDR3 contains 16 residues. The CDR3 loop is CASSYLAGPPYNEQFF. DNA of the CDR3: TGTGCCAGCAGTTATCTAGCTGGGCCACCATACAATGAGCAGTTCTTC.

The CDR3 bases are TGTGCCAGCAGTTTACACAGGGGGCAGGAGACCCAGTACTTC. This gives the protein CASSLHRGQETQYF. The chain uses TRBV27 and TRBJ2-5; 9 bases map to TRBD1. This CDR3 has 14 amino acids. Germline values: CDR1 MNHEY, CDR2 SMNVEV (reference sequence). Trimming removed 2 bases from V and 5 bases from J; junction bases left unmatched: 3.

In this sample, this clone turned up a few times. The rearrangement joins TRBV2 to TRBJ2-7; maybe TRBD1 (5 bases). CDR1 and CDR2 (germline): SNHLY, FYNNEI. Between the trimmed V and J ends, which lost 5 bases and 3 bases, there was a span of 11 bases. This CDR3 contains 13 residues. The CDR3 DNA is TGTGCCAGCAGTACAGCAGGGATCTACGAGCAGTACTTC. Translated, it gives CASSTAGIYEQYF.

The chain uses TRBV11-2 and TRBJ2-7, with D possibly being TRBD1 (5 bases). V lost 5 bases, J lost 0 bases, and 11 bases lay in between. The CDR3 length is 14 residues. Germline CDR1 and CDR2: SGHAT and FQNNGV. Here the CDR3 reads CASSRDSYSYEQYF. DNA of the CDR3: TGTGCCAGCAGCCGAGACAGTTACTCCTACGAGCAGTACTTC.

The chain uses TRBV28 and TRBJ1-5, with 9 nucleotides matching TRBD1. The CDR3 loop spans 15 amino acids. Trimming took 9 bases from V and 3 from J; bases not matched to a gene: 9. Per germline, CDR1 MDHEN and CDR2 SYDVKM. DNA for the CDR3: TGTGCCAGTAGGGTAGGGGACAGGGTCAATCAGCCCCAGCATTTT. This encodes CASRVGDRVNQPQHF.

This clone was picked up a small number of times. This chain links TRBV5-1 with TRBJ2-3; maybe TRBD2 (5 bases). V lost 3 bases, J lost 4 bases, and 9 bases lay in between. CDR3 length equals 13 residues. The germline gives CDR1 SGHRS, CDR2 YFSETQ. CDR3 protein: CASSYPGSDTQYF. CDR3 coding DNA: TGCGCCAGCAGCTATCCGGGATCAGATACGCAGTATTTT.

The chain links TRBV19 to TRBJ2-4; D is undetermined. V dropped 5 bases and J dropped 9 bases, with 17 bases sitting between them. This CDR3 is built from 14 residues. CDR1 and CDR2 (germline): LNHDA, SQIVND (reference sequence). The chain's CDR3 is CASSESLVAVIQYF. DNA for the CDR3: TGTGCCAGTAGTGAGAGCCTAGTTGCCGTCATTCAGTACTTC.

This chain uses TRBV28 with TRBJ1-1; no firm D call. This CDR3 has 15 residues. CDR1 is MDHEN, CDR2 SYDVKM, per germline. Trimming removed 8 bases from V and 0 bases from J, with 16 bases in between. CDR3 loop: CASRLGRLLNTEAFF. In DNA form, the CDR3 reads TGTGCCAGCCGGTTGGGGAGGCTCCTGAACACTGAAGCTTTCTTT.

The rearrangement uses TRBV27 and TRBJ1-5; D is uncertain. V was clipped by 0 bases and J by 6 bases, with 9 bases between them. CDR3 length: 14 amino acids. Looked up from germline, CDR1 is MNHEY and CDR2 is SMNVEV (reference sequence). CDR3 region: CASSLSWGGQPQHF. CDR3 DNA: TGTGCCAGCAGTTTATCGTGGGGAGGTCAGCCCCAGCATTTT.

The genes are TRBV2 and TRBJ2-4, with 7 bases aligning to TRBD1. After removal of 7 bases from V and 0 bases from J, the junction contained 9 bases not matched to a gene. Germline CDR1 reads SNHLY; CDR2 reads FYNNEI. The CDR3 sequence is 16 residues long. CDR3 residues: CASNDFQGVAKNIQYF. In DNA form, the CDR3 reads TGTGCCAGCAACGATTTTCAGGGGGTAGCCAAAAACATTCAGTACTTC.

The gene calls are TRBV19 and TRBJ2-2; possibly TRBD1 for D (6 bases). V was pared by 7 bases and J by 6 bases, with 12 bases between. Germline CDR1 and CDR2: LNHDA and SQIVND (reference sequence). This CDR3 spans 13 amino acids. The CDR3 region has the DNA TGTGCCAGTACTCAGGGGCGGGCCGGGGAGCTGTTTTTT. It translates to CASTQGRAGELFF.

This clone was recorded only once. J is TRBJ1-4 and V is TRBV5-1; D gene uncertain. The CDR3 consists of 15 residues. V shed 0 bases and J shed 5 bases, with 11 bases lying between them. Germline CDR1 SGHRS, CDR2 YFSETQ. The CDR3 protein is CASSLDSVRNEKLFF. The DNA of the CDR3 is TGCGCCAGCAGCTTGGATTCGGTTAGAAATGAAAAACTGTTTTTT.

This rearrangement joins TRBV5-6 to TRBJ1-5; D may be TRBD1 (5 bases). CDR1 is SGHDT, CDR2 YYEEEE, per germline. The V end was cut by 1 base, the J end by 6 bases, with 11 bases between. The CDR3 consists of 14 residues. This CDR3 is CASSLSWDSQPQHF. CDR3 DNA sequence: TGTGCCAGCAGCTTGTCATGGGACTCTCAGCCCCAGCATTTT.

This clone was detected a few times. The gene calls are TRBV7-9 and TRBJ2-3, with TRBD2 as a possible D gene (5 bases). This CDR3 spans 14 amino acids. Trimming took off 5 bases at V and 5 bases at J, with 14 bases between the two ends. Looked up from germline, CDR1 is SEHNR and CDR2 is FQNEAQ (reference sequence). CDR3 bases: TGTGCCAGCAGCCTCCTGAGGGAACGAGATACGCAGTATTTT. Protein: CASSLLRERDTQYF.

This clone was recorded once. This chain connects TRBV11-1 to TRBJ1-1; 7 bases are a match to TRBD1. CDR1 is SGHAT and CDR2 is FQDESV in the germline V gene (reference sequence). The CDR3 is 15 amino acids. Trimming removed 3 bases from V and 7 bases from J; junction bases left unmatched: 11. In nucleotides, the CDR3 is TGTGCCAGCAGCTTTTACAGACAGGGTCAAGGTGAAGCTTTCTTT. This gives the protein CASSFYRQGQGEAFF. Full variable domain (remainder filled in from reference TRBV11-1 and TRBJ1-1): EAEVAQSPRYKITEKSQAVAFWCDPISGHATLYWYRQILGQGPELLVQFQDESVVDDSQLPKDRFSAERLKGVDSTLKIQPAELGDSAMYLCASSFYRQGQGEAFFGQGTRLTVV.